The 29 T cell receptor beta chains in this list originate from one sample, sequenced in a study of cytomegalovirus exposure and HLA in healthy donors. A multiplex PCR was run with 60 Vbeta primers and 13 Jbeta primers. Clones were read by immunoSEQ multiplex PCR, and TCRdb kept only the in-frame ones, dropping some. The data contain just under 80,000 clones, about 73% of them singletons. Sequencing used PBMCs. The receptor set was obtained from a man in his forties in good health and CMV-seronegative.

Comment on this clone: The CDR3 end shows no conserved phenylalanine or tryptophan, and so a read error is likely. V is TRBV13 and J is TRBJ1-1, with TRBD1 as a possible D gene (5 bases). The V end lost 3 bases, the J end lost 5 bases, and 10 bases lay between the germline ends. The CDR3 contains 13 residues. Per germline, CDR1 PRHDT and CDR2 FYEKMQ (reference sequence). Here the CDR3 reads CASSLEGRTEAFS. The CDR3 nucleotides read TGTGCCAGCAGCTTGGAGGGGCGAACTGAAGCTTTCTCT.

In its sample, this clone was seen once. The genes are TRBV7-9 and TRBJ1-2; 8 nucleotides line up with TRBD1. The J segment lost 2 bases and the V segment lost 8 bases, leaving 7 bases of the junction unmatched. The CDR3 extends over 14 amino acids. CDR1 is SEHNR, CDR2 FQNEAQ, per germline (reference sequence). In nucleotides, the CDR3 is TGTGCCAGCGCGCGGGACAGGAACAACTATGGCTACACCTTC. The encoded protein is CASARDRNNYGYTF.

The chain couples TRBV19 to TRBJ2-1, with 7 nucleotides matching TRBD1. This CDR3 spans 16 amino acids. V lost 5 bases to trimming and J lost 1 base; unmatched junction nucleotides: 8. The V gene's germline CDR1 is LNHDA and CDR2 SQIVND (reference sequence). The CDR3 here is CASSFRTGDSYNEQFF. The DNA for the CDR3 is TGTGCCAGTAGTTTCCGCACAGGGGATTCCTACAATGAGCAGTTCTTC.

This clone has only a few counts. The V call is TRBV19, the J call TRBJ1-1; unclear D gene. The CDR3 sequence is 13 residues long. From germline, CDR1 is LNHDA and CDR2 SQIVND (reference sequence). Trimming removed 9 bases from V and 1 base from J, with 12 bases in between. CDR3 coding DNA: TGTGCCAGCCAAACGTTCAGGAACACTGAAGCTTTCTTT. Its protein is CASQTFRNTEAFF.

The rearrangement links TRBV19 to TRBJ2-1, with 11 nucleotides matching TRBD2. CDR1 and CDR2 from the germline V gene are LNHDA and SQIVND (reference sequence). The junction had 5 bases not matched to a gene; V was cut back by 3 bases and J by 7 bases. The CDR3 extends over 15 amino acids. CDR3 residues: CASSIASGRSNEQFF. CDR3 in DNA: TGTGCCAGTAGTATTGCTAGCGGGAGGAGTAATGAGCAGTTCTTC.

This clone came up once. The chain uses TRBV6-5 and TRBJ2-7, with D perhaps TRBD1 (6 bases). The CDR3 is 14 residues long. From germline, CDR1 is MNHEY and CDR2 SVGAGI. V was trimmed by 6 bases and J by 3 bases, leaving 15 bases between them. The CDR3 spells CASSSRQAFYEQYF. For the CDR3, the DNA is TGTGCCAGCAGCTCCCGACAGGCCTTCTACGAGCAGTACTTC.

V gene TRBV6-4 combines with J gene TRBJ2-3, with TRBD1 as a possible D gene (5 bases). CDR1 is MRHNA and CDR2 is SNTAGT in the germline V gene. V was cut by 4 bases and J by 0 bases, with 11 bases left in between. The CDR3 spans 15 residues. The CDR3 DNA reads as TGTGCCAGCAGTGTACAGGACGGGAGCACAGATACGCAGTATTTT. It yields the protein CASSVQDGSTDTQYF.

This chain links TRBV30 with TRBJ2-2; possibly TRBD2 for D (5 bases). The germline V and J ends were trimmed by 4 bases and 1 base, with 16 bases remaining between them. This CDR3 contains 16 residues. CDR1 GTSNPN and CDR2 SVGIG come from the germline V gene (reference sequence). DNA of the CDR3: TGTGCCTGGACCGTAGGAGGCCTCGTGAACACCGGGGAGCTGTTTTTT. Amino acid sequence: CAWTVGGLVNTGELFF.

The gene calls are TRBV27 and TRBJ2-5; possibly TRBD2 for D (5 bases). The CDR3 consists of 14 residues. The germline V gene has CDR1 MNHEY and CDR2 SMNVEV (reference sequence). Trimming pared 5 bases from V and 6 bases from J, leaving 16 bases between. The CDR3 reads CASSPDSRTKTQYF. The CDR3 nucleotides read TGTGCCAGCAGTCCGGACTCCCGTACGAAGACCCAGTACTTC.

The chain links TRBV11-2 to TRBJ2-5, with TRBD2 matching over 9 bases. Trimming at V came to 1 base and at J to 5 bases, leaving 8 bases not matched to a gene. This CDR3 is built from 16 residues. Germline CDR1 reads SGHAT; CDR2 reads FQNNGV. The CDR3 DNA follows: TGTGCCAGCAGCTTAGGGGCTAGCGGGACGTTCGAGACCCAGTACTTC. Translation: CASSLGASGTFETQYF.

The chain uses TRBV7-2 and TRBJ2-3; TRBD2 matches 7 bases. CDR1 SGHTA and CDR2 FQGNSA come from the germline V gene. The CDR3 is 15 residues long. V dropped 1 base and J dropped 2; count of bases not matched to a gene: 3. CDR3 residues: CASSLGGRDTDTQYF. As DNA, the CDR3 is TGTGCCAGCAGCTTAGGAGGGAGGGACACAGATACGCAGTATTTT. Drawing the rest from reference TRBV7-2 and TRBJ2-3, the complete variable domain is GAGVSQSPSNKVTEKGKDVELRCDPISGHTALYWYRQSLGQGLEFLIYFQGNSAPDKSGLPSDRFSAERTGGSVSTLTIQRTQQEDSAVYLCASSLGGRDTDTQYFGPGTRLTVL.

The J gene is TRBJ2-7, the V gene TRBV27, with D tentatively TRBD1 (6 bases). Germline assignment: CDR1 MNHEY and CDR2 SMNVEV (reference sequence). Deletions cut 4 bases from V and 7 bases from J, with 17 bases between. The CDR3 has 14 amino acids. CDR3 residues: CASSSMGAPDEQYF. For the CDR3, the DNA is TGTGCCAGCAGTTCCATGGGGGCACCGGATGAGCAGTACTTC.

This chain links TRBV5-1 with TRBJ2-7, with 10 bases identical to TRBD2. The CDR3 extends over 16 amino acids. Germline CDR1 reads SGHRS; CDR2 reads YFSETQ. The ends lost 4 bases at V and 2 bases at J; junction bases unmatched: 9. This CDR3 is CASSPVPAGGPYEQYF. CDR3 bases: TGCGCCAGCAGCCCGGTTCCAGCGGGAGGGCCCTACGAGCAGTACTTC.

As DNA, the CDR3 is TGCGCCAGCAGCCAACAAGATCTCGGCGGGAGGGCCTCCGAGCAGTACTTC. Protein sequence: CASSQQDLGGRASEQYF. The chain is built from TRBV4-3 and TRBJ2-7, with 9 bases fitting TRBD2. CDR3 length: 17 residues. Germline values: CDR1 LGHNA, CDR2 YSLEER. The junction had 14 bases not matched to a gene; V was cut back by 2 bases and J by 6 bases.

The J gene is TRBJ2-1, the V gene TRBV28; 7 bases are shared with TRBD1. CDR1 MDHEN and CDR2 SYDVKM come from the germline V gene. With V trimmed by 4 bases and J by 15 bases, 15 bases remained unmatched. The CDR3 runs 14 residues. DNA of the CDR3: TGTGCCAGCAGTTACCCCGACAGGGCCGGTCCCTTGTTCTTC. Translation gives CASSYPDRAGPLFF. The complete variable domain, with remaining parts taken from reference TRBV28 and TRBJ2-1, reads DVKVTQSSRYLVKRTGEKVFLECVQDMDHENMFWYRQDPGLGLRLIYFSYDVKMKEKGDIPEGYSVSREKKERFSLILESASTNQTSMYLCASSYPDRAGPLFFGPGTRLTVL.

V and J are TRBV7-3 and TRBJ2-5; TRBD1 matches at 7 bases. The J segment lost 1 base and the V segment lost 4 bases, leaving 0 bases of the junction unmatched. Germline V gives CDR1 SGHTA, CDR2 FQGTGA. The CDR3 covers 13 residues. CDR3 in amino acids: CASSYRGQETQYF. In DNA, the CDR3 is TGTGCCAGCAGCTACAGGGGCCAAGAGACCCAGTACTTC.

J is TRBJ2-5 and V is TRBV27; 13 bases line up with TRBD2. The CDR3 consists of 17 residues. J was trimmed by 4 bases and V by 5 bases; bases with no gene match: 10. CDR1 MNHEY and CDR2 SMNVEV come from the germline V gene (reference sequence). The CDR3 here is CASSRRTSGRTGETQYF. The CDR3 nucleotides are TGTGCCAGCAGTAGAAGGACTAGCGGGAGAACAGGAGAGACCCAGTACTTC.

This rearrangement joins TRBV7-9 to TRBJ2-7; D is unresolved. This CDR3 is built from 13 residues. Germline lookup yields CDR1 SEHNR and CDR2 FQNEAQ (reference sequence). V lost 1 base to trimming and J lost 3 bases, with 7 bases between them. The DNA of the CDR3 is TGTGCCAGCAGCTTAGTGTGGAGCTACGAGCAGTACTTC. Protein sequence: CASSLVWSYEQYF.

V is TRBV6-4 and J is TRBJ1-2, with no clear D. The V gene lost 0 bases and the J gene lost 7 bases, with 9 bases spanning the gap. Germline V CDR1 and CDR2: MRHNA, SNTAGT. The CDR3 sequence is 13 residues long. The CDR3 DNA reads TGTGCCAGCAGTGACTCCGGGGTTGGTGGCTACACCTTC. Translation gives CASSDSGVGGYTF.

Notes on this clone: The sample contains more than one DNA sequence encoding this CDR3. The rearrangement joins TRBV6-1 to TRBJ1-5; 11 bases are a match to TRBD1. CDR3 size: 14 residues. Losses at the gene ends were 6 bases for V and 7 bases for J; bases not matched to a gene: 5. CDR1 is MNHNS, CDR2 SASEGT, per germline. The DNA of the CDR3 is TGTGCCAGCAGAGGACAGGGGGCAGGACAGCCCCAGCATTTT. Translated, it gives CASRGQGAGQPQHF.

This clone was recorded only once. The chain carries TRBV29-1 and TRBJ2-3, with 7 bases that match TRBD2. The CDR3 has 13 amino acids. Germline V gives CDR1 SQVTM, CDR2 ANQGSEA. V lost 7 bases to trimming and J lost 2 bases; unmatched junction nucleotides: 6. This chain's CDR3 is CSAQLAVTDTQYF. The CDR3, as DNA: TGCAGCGCCCAGCTAGCGGTCACAGATACGCAGTATTTT.

CDR3 amino acids: CASSGTGSEAFF. The CDR3 bases are TGTGCCAGCAGCGGGACAGGCTCTGAAGCTTTCTTT. The chain is built from TRBV28 and TRBJ1-1; TRBD1 aligns across 8 bases. Trimming took 6 bases from V and 6 from J; bases not matched to a gene: 3. The CDR3 sequence is 12 residues long. From germline, CDR1 is MDHEN and CDR2 SYDVKM.

CDR3 bases: TGTGCCAGCAGCATACTAGCGGGCACCGGGGAGCTGTTTTTT. Its protein product is CASSILAGTGELFF. V usage is TRBV7-6 and J usage is TRBJ2-2, with 9 bases that match TRBD2. CDR3 length equals 14 residues. Losses at the gene ends were 5 bases for V and 4 bases for J; bases not matched to a gene: 2. Germline V lookup: CDR1 SGHVS, CDR2 FNYEAQ.

The chain employs TRBV6-5 and TRBJ2-7, with 7 bases lining up with TRBD2. The CDR3 sequence is 15 residues long. V lost 6 bases to trimming and J lost 0 bases; unmatched junction nucleotides: 8. Germline V gene data show CDR1 as MNHEY and CDR2 as SVGAGI. DNA for the CDR3: TGTGCCAGCAGCCCTCCAGGGACTAACTCCTACGAGCAGTACTTC. Its translation is CASSPPGTNSYEQYF.

The count of this clone is one. The gene calls are TRBV4-3 and TRBJ1-1; no reliable D call. Germline CDR1 and CDR2: LGHNA and YSLEER. This CDR3 has 13 amino acids. V was clipped by 4 bases and J by 1 base, with 7 bases between them. For the CDR3, the DNA is TGCGCCAGCAGCCCGGGGTGGAACACTGAAGCTTTCTTT. It encodes CASSPGWNTEAFF.

The genes are TRBV5-1 and TRBJ2-7, with TRBD2 matching over 9 bases. From germline, CDR1 is SGHRS and CDR2 YFSETQ. V lost 1 base and J lost 5; bases outside the gene matches: 7. CDR3 length: 15 amino acids. The CDR3 DNA reads TGCGCCAGCAGCTTGCCCCTAGCGGGATTCGACGAGCAGTACTTC. Residues: CASSLPLAGFDEQYF.

The chain employs TRBV28 and TRBJ1-5; TRBD1 aligns across 9 bases. CDR1 MDHEN and CDR2 SYDVKM come from the germline V gene. The trim removed 5 bases at V and 5 bases at J, leaving 10 bases unmatched. There are 16 residues in the CDR3. CDR3: CASSPRDRVRYQPQHF. The CDR3 nucleotides are TGTGCCAGCAGTCCTCGGGACAGGGTGAGGTATCAGCCCCAGCATTTT.

The rearrangement links TRBV19 to TRBJ2-3; D is perhaps TRBD2 (6 bases). This CDR3 has 14 residues. Trimming took off 6 bases at V and 5 bases at J, with 15 bases between the two ends. The germline V gene has CDR1 LNHDA and CDR2 SQIVND (reference sequence). CDR3 amino acids: CASSRGGTGDTQYF. In DNA, the CDR3 is TGTGCCAGTAGCCGGGGCGGGACGGGAGATACGCAGTATTTT.

This chain joins TRBV19 and TRBJ2-4, with unresolved D. V was clipped by 6 bases and J by 8 bases, with 17 bases between them. The CDR3 has 14 amino acids. CDR1 LNHDA and CDR2 SQIVND come from the germline V gene (reference sequence). The CDR3: CASSPPGRVDIQYF. In DNA form, the CDR3 reads TGTGCCAGTAGCCCGCCGGGTAGAGTTGACATTCAGTACTTC.